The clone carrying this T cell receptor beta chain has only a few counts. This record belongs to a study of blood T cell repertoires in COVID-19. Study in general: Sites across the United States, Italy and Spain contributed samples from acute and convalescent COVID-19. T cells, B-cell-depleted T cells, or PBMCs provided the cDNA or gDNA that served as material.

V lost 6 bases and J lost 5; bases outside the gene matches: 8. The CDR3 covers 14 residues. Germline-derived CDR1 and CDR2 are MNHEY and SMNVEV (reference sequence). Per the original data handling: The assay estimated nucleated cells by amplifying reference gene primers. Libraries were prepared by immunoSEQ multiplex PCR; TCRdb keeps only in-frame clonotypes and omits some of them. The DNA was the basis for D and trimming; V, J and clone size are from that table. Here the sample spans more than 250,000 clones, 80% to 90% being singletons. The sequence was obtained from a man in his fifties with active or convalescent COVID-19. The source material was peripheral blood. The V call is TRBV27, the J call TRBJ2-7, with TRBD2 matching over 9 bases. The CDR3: CASSYRLAVNEQYF. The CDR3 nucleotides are TGTGCCAGCAGCTACCGACTAGCGGTGAACGAGCAGTACTTC.